This TCR beta chain derives from a study of T cell repertoires in cytomegalovirus infection. General study results and limits: HLA-C-restricted TCR beta clonotypes specific for CMV led the ex vivo response.

Comments on this clonotype: Its antigen remains unknown.

TCRdb itself ran the reads through MiXCR, one entry per CDR3 protein. Among 500,000 to 600,000 distinct CDR3 sequences listed, about 15% were seen once. This receptor was identified in a human donor in good health (CMV status not recorded). Some clones in this sample may be carry-over from other donors' samples. Material for sequencing was CD8+ T cells from PBMCs.

CDR3 loop: CASSLEPGIFQPQHF. CDR3 nucleotide sequence: TGCGCCAGCAGCTTGGAGCCAGGGATTTTCCAGCCCCAGCATTTT. The chain employs TRBV5-1 and TRBJ1-5; the D gene is possibly TRBD1 (5 bases). The germline CDR1 and CDR2 sequences are SGHRS and YFSETQ. The CDR3 is made up of 15 amino acids. V lost 0 bases and J lost 7, with 14 bases in between.